The rows below give T cell receptor beta chains drawn from one sample of a study of T cell responses to AZD1222 COVID-19 vaccine. Generated by immunoSEQ multiplex PCR, the TCRdb table keeps only in-frame clones and is missing some. The table records 150,000 to 200,000 clones, roughly 92% of them present only once. Sequences were derived from peripheral blood, sampled 28 days after the second AZD1222 dose. The receptors derive from an adult who received the AZD1222 COVID-19 vaccine. The CDR3 runs from the conserved cysteine through the conserved F or W. Each record gives: J gene, clone size, D gene, V gene, CDR3 DNA, CDR3 protein. A D gene is named only where the DNA matches it firmly. Size is omitted from some rows. Given values are once, few, many or a class for expanded clones.

TRBJ1-5	.	.	TRBV19	TGTGCCAGTAGTAGGGACGGTAAGACAAATCAGCCCCAGCATTTT	CASSRDGKTNQPQHF
TRBJ1-3	.	.	TRBV10-3	TGTGCCATCAGTGACTATGGAAACACCATATATTTT	CAISDYGNTIYF
TRBJ2-1	.	TRBD2	TRBV3-1/TRBV3-2	TGTGCCAGCAGCCAAGGAGCGGGAGGGCCCTACAATGAGCAGTTCTTC	CASSQGAGGPYNEQFF
TRBJ2-3	.	TRBD1	TRBV5-1	TGCGCCAGCAGCCCAAGGACAGGGGTGGAAGATACGCAGTATTTT	CASSPRTGVEDTQYF
TRBJ2-1	.	TRBD2	TRBV5-5	TGTGCCAGCAGCTACGCGGGACTAGCGGGAGAAATAGTGGCGAAACGGGAGCAGTTCTTC	CASSYAGLAGEIVAKREQFF
TRBJ1-6	.	TRBD1	TRBV11-3	TGTGCCAGCAGCTTAGAGACAGGGGGAGGGGAATCACCCCTCCACTTT	CASSLETGGGESPLHF
TRBJ2-5	.	TRBD1	TRBV28	TGTGCCAGCAGCCCCCTCCGACAGGGGAGTCGGTTCGAAGAGACCCAGTACTTC	CASSPLRQGSRFEETQYF
TRBJ2-7	.	TRBD1	TRBV28	TGTGCCAGCAGGCTACAGGGGGCGCGTCGAGAGCAGTACTTC	CASRLQGARREQYF
TRBJ1-5	.	.	TRBV5-1	TGCGCCAGCAGCTTGGCCCCGGAACAGCCCCAGCATTTT	CASSLAPEQPQHF
TRBJ2-5	.	TRBD2	TRBV28	TGTGCCAGCAGTAACGCGGGAGGGGGAGAGACCCAGTACTTC	CASSNAGGGETQYF
TRBJ1-1	.	TRBD1	TRBV28	TGTGCCAGCAGACCCCCCGACAGGGGCGTAAAGTTCTTT	CASRPPDRGVKFF
TRBJ2-1	.	TRBD2	TRBV30	TGTGCCTGGGTAGCGGGCACCCAAATGTACAATGAGCAGTTCTTC	CAWVAGTQMYNEQFF
TRBJ1-1	.	TRBD1	TRBV18	TGTGCCAGCTCACCAGGCAGGGGGCGGTATGACACTGAAGCTTTCTTT	CASSPGRGRYDTEAFF
TRBJ1-6	once	.	TRBV28	TGTGCCAGCCAAGTAACAGGGAAGGGGATTTCACCCCTCCACTTT	CASQVTGKGISPLHF
TRBJ2-5	.	TRBD2	TRBV14	TGTGCCAGCAGCCAAGATTACCTAGCGGGAGGGCGAGGGGAGACCCAGTACTTC	CASSQDYLAGGRGETQYF
TRBJ1-1	.	.	TRBV6-1	TGTGCCAGCAGTGAAAGGGTGGGGCAGGGAGCTTTCTTT	CASSERVGQGAFF
TRBJ2-7	.	TRBD1	TRBV6-5	TGTGCCAGCAGCCGGGACAGGACCTACGAGCAGTACTTC	CASSRDRTYEQYF
TRBJ2-2	.	TRBD2	TRBV5-4	TGTGCCAGCAGCCCCGGGACTAGCTCCACCGGGGAGCTGTTTTTT	CASSPGTSSTGELFF
TRBJ1-2	.	.	TRBV28	TGTGCCAGCGGCAGACTACAGGAATGGAACGGCTACACCTTC	CASGRLQEWNGYTF
TRBJ2-1	.	.	TRBV14	TGTGCCAGCAGCCAAGTCCAGTTTTACGAGCAGTTCTTC	CASSQVQFYEQFF
TRBJ2-5	.	.	TRBV2	TGTGCCAGCAGACAGGGTCAAGAGACCCAGTACTTC	CASRQGQETQYF
TRBJ2-7	.	.	TRBV12-3/TRBV12-4	TGTGCCAGCAGTTTAGGCTATAACTACGAGCAGTACTTC	CASSLGYNYEQYF
TRBJ1-2	.	.	TRBV7-9	TGTGCCAGCAGCTGGGAAGACTATGGCTACACCTTC	CASSWEDYGYTF
TRBJ2-7	.	TRBD2	TRBV30	TGTGCCTGGGGGCGCCTAGCGGGAGGGCCATACGAGCAGTACTTC	CAWGRLAGGPYEQYF
TRBJ1-1	once	.	TRBV4-1	TGCGCCAGCAGCCAAGTAGGTGGTGAGGGGAACACTGAAGCTTTCTTT	CASSQVGGEGNTEAFF
TRBJ2-1	once	TRBD2	TRBV11-1	TGTGCCAGCAGCTTATTAGCGGGAGAACTGAATGAGCAGTTCTTC	CASSLLAGELNEQFF
TRBJ2-3	.	TRBD2	TRBV27	TGTGCCAGCAGTTTGGGGTTAGCGGGAGGTTCCACGCAGTATTTT	CASSLGLAGGSTQYF
TRBJ1-5	.	.	TRBV5-4	TGTGCCAGCTTTTATCAGCCCCAGCATTTT	CASFYQPQHF
TRBJ1-1	few	.	TRBV2	TGTGCCAGCAGTGTAATGGGTACTGAAGCTTTCTTT	CASSVMGTEAFF
TRBJ2-4	.	TRBD2	TRBV12-3/TRBV12-4	TGTGCCAGCAGTCTAGCGGGAGCTAACATTCAGTACTTC	CASSLAGANIQYF
TRBJ1-5	.	TRBD1	TRBV19	TGTGCCTCCACGGACAGGGTAACCCCTCAGCCCCAGCATTTT	CASTDRVTPQPQHF
TRBJ2-2	.	.	TRBV12-3/TRBV12-4	TGTGCCTCGGCGCTAGTTAATGTGATCGAGCTGTTTTTT	CASALVNVIELFF
TRBJ2-6	.	.	TRBV5-4	TGTGCCAGCAGCGCCTTCTCTGGGGCCAACGTCCTGACTTTC	CASSAFSGANVLTF
TRBJ2-1	.	TRBD2	TRBV5-1	TGCGCCAGCAGCTTTGGTTTAGCGGGGAGAGGAGAGCAGTTCTTC	CASSFGLAGRGEQFF
TRBJ2-7	.	.	TRBV24-1	TGTGCCACCAGTGATTTTAAGGGACACGCGTCCTACGAGCAGTACTTC	CATSDFKGHASYEQYF
TRBJ2-7	.	TRBD1	TRBV3-1/TRBV3-2	TGTGCCAGCAGCCGGCAGGGACAGGGGGGGAACGAGCAGTACTTC	CASSRQGQGGNEQYF
TRBJ2-7	.	.	TRBV27	TGTGCCAGCAGTTATGCTTTCTCCTACGAGCAGTACTTC	CASSYAFSYEQYF
TRBJ2-1	.	.	TRBV5-1	TGCGCCAGCAGCTCGGGGTCTAGGGGTCCCTACAATGAGCAGTTCTTC	CASSSGSRGPYNEQFF
TRBJ2-2	.	TRBD2	TRBV19	TGTGCCAGTAGTCTTCCGGGACTACCCAACACCGGGGAGCTGTTTTTT	CASSLPGLPNTGELFF
TRBJ2-2	.	.	TRBV4-2	TGTGCCAGCAGCCCCCCGGGTAGGGCCTCGAACACCGGGGAGCTGTTTTTT	CASSPPGRASNTGELFF